This TCR beta chain came from a study of cytomegalovirus exposure and HLA in healthy donors. Whole-study results and caveats: Testing in vitro showed a few CMV-associated chains specific for CMV antigens. The investigators catalogued 180 or so TCR beta chains as cytomegalovirus-associated.

The CDR3 consists of 16 residues. The V end was cut by 3 bases, the J end by 5 bases, with 16 bases between. CDR1 is LNHDA, CDR2 SQIVND, per germline (reference sequence). The validation cohort, a group of around 130 subjects, included the donors and was separate from the approximately 660-subject first cohort. Sequencing was performed with immunoSEQ multiplex PCR; in TCRdb, only in-frame clones are kept and a portion is missing. The sample records over 200,000 clones, about 86% being singletons. This clone appeared a single time. Its specificity is not known. Sequencing used PBMCs. This TCR derives from a woman in her late teens or twenties in good health and CMV-seronegative. The chain recombines TRBV19 with TRBJ2-2, with D maybe TRBD1 (5 bases). As DNA, the CDR3 is TGTGCCAGTAGTATTGTCAGGGTAACAAGTACCGGGGAGCTGTTTTTT. Translating gives CASSIVRVTSTGELFF.